This TCR beta chain was profiled in a study of T cells in Graves' hyperthyroidism and ophthalmopathy. Lactation, pregnancy, other autoimmune disease or uncontrolled infection excluded patients. Each 10 ml fresh peripheral blood draw supplied the PBMCs. The CDR3 consists of 19 residues. Germline V lookup: CDR1 MGHRA, CDR2 YSYEKL. V shed 4 bases and J 3 bases; nucleotides not matched to a gene: 14. Amplification of TCR beta CDR3 regions was performed using RNA transcripts as template. The HTBI primer set drove a first-round RT-PCR of the TCR CDR3. TCRdb used MiXCR to reprocess the multiplex PCR reads, holding one entry per CDR3 protein. In the table there are under 400,000 distinct CDR3 sequences, more than 15% of which are singletons.

The sequencing input was blood. The V call is TRBV4-1, the J call TRBJ2-4; 11 bases agree with TRBD2. The receptor comes from a woman younger than 35 with Graves' hyperthyroidism that later progressed to Graves' ophthalmopathy. This CDR3 is CASSPRGLAGGYNKNIQYF. The DNA for the CDR3 is TGCGCCAGCAGCCCAAGGGGATTAGCGGGAGGGTATAACAAAAACATTCAGTACTTC.